One sample yielded the 21 T cell receptor beta chains listed below, sequenced in a study of cytomegalovirus exposure and HLA in healthy donors. PCR involved 60 Vbeta and 13 Jbeta primers. The method was immunoSEQ multiplex PCR; TCRdb's version includes in-frame clones alone and lacks a portion of them. The repertoire holds under 200,000 clones, with 68% as singletons. The sequenced material came from PBMCs. The origin of the receptors is a man over 45 in good health and CMV-seronegative.

The chain is built from TRBV10-3 and TRBJ2-1, with 13 positions matching TRBD2. J gave up 5 bases and V 3 bases, and 7 bases lay outside the gene matches. The CDR3 sequence is 17 residues long. Germline values: CDR1 ENHRY, CDR2 SYGVKD. CDR3: CAISDPRLAGGNNEQFF. The DNA for the CDR3 is TGTGCCATCAGTGACCCAAGACTAGCGGGGGGTAACAATGAGCAGTTCTTC.

The V call is TRBV7-9, the J call TRBJ2-3, with a possible D match to TRBD1 (6 bases). Trimming cost V 4 bases and J 0 bases, with 14 bases left between them. Germline assignment: CDR1 SEHNR and CDR2 FQNEAQ (reference sequence). This CDR3 is built from 16 residues. CDR3 residues: CASSYRTETSTDTQYF. CDR3 coding DNA: TGTGCCAGCAGCTACCGGACAGAAACTAGCACAGATACGCAGTATTTT.

This clone has just a few counts. The chain is built from TRBV27 and TRBJ2-1, with 11 bases matching TRBD2. The CDR3 contains 14 residues. The V segment lost 7 bases and the J segment 7 bases; nucleotides outside the gene matches: 6. Germline lookup yields CDR1 MNHEY and CDR2 SMNVEV (reference sequence). The CDR3 DNA reads as TGTGCCAGCATTAGCGGGGGGGCCGGGAATGAGCAGTTCTTC. Protein: CASISGGAGNEQFF.

CDR3: CASSYGSLNTEAFF. CDR3 DNA: TGTGCCAGCAGTTACGGCAGTTTGAACACTGAAGCTTTCTTT. This rearrangement joins TRBV6-5 to TRBJ1-1; D is ambiguous. From germline, CDR1 is MNHEY and CDR2 SVGAGI. The CDR3 length is 14 residues. Trimming cost V 2 bases and J 0 bases, with 7 bases left between them.

Only one count was recorded for this clone. The J gene is TRBJ1-5, the V gene TRBV4-1, with D maybe TRBD1 (6 bases). Trimming shortened V by 0 bases and J by 8 bases, and 17 bases separated the two germline ends. From germline, CDR1 is MGHRA and CDR2 YSYEKL. This CDR3 comprises 16 residues. CDR3 coding DNA: TGCGCCAGCAGCCAAGATGTCCACGGGGGGGGCGAGCCCCAGCATTTT. Protein: CASSQDVHGGGEPQHF.

This chain joins TRBV5-1 and TRBJ1-2, with a weak D call TRBD1 (5 bases). Germline CDR1 SGHRS, CDR2 YFSETQ. Trimming removed 0 bases at V and 0 bases at J, with 9 bases between. This CDR3 contains 15 residues. The CDR3 loop reads CASSLGGTANYGYTF. The CDR3 DNA follows: TGCGCCAGCAGCTTGGGCGGGACGGCTAACTATGGCTACACCTTC.

In this sample, this clone turned up once. The V and J genes are TRBV19 and TRBJ1-2; 7 bases agree with TRBD1. This CDR3 has 15 residues. CDR1 is LNHDA and CDR2 is SQIVND in the germline V gene (reference sequence). V gave up 6 bases and J gave up 4 bases; unmatched junction bases: 11. This CDR3 is CASSDRDQLFYGYTF. For the CDR3, the DNA is TGTGCCAGTAGCGACAGGGACCAACTTTTCTATGGCTACACCTTC. The full variable domain, with the rest looked up from reference TRBV19 and TRBJ1-2, is DGGITQSPKYLFRKEGQNVTLSCEQNLNHDAMYWYRQDPGQGLRLIYYSQIVNDFQKGDIAEGYSVSREKKESFPLTVTSAQKNPTAFYLCASSDRDQLFYGYTFGSGTRLTVV.

The J gene is TRBJ1-2, the V gene TRBV25-1; the match to TRBD1 covers 10 bases. There are 16 residues in the CDR3. With V trimmed by 4 bases and J by 5 bases, 10 bases remained unmatched. CDR1 and CDR2 from the germline V gene are MGHDK and SYGVNS. Here the CDR3 DNA reads TGTGCCAGCAGTGCAACTCCCGGGACAGGGGTGTATGGCTACACCTTC. Its translation is CASSATPGTGVYGYTF.

This clone occurred once. The chain uses TRBV19 and TRBJ2-1; 9 bases are a match to TRBD2. This CDR3 comprises 17 residues. The germline gives CDR1 LNHDA, CDR2 SQIVND (reference sequence). After removal of 1 base from V and 3 bases from J, the junction contained 7 bases not matched to a gene. The CDR3 loop reads CASSIGPRSGGYNEQFF. DNA of the CDR3: TGTGCCAGTAGTATAGGCCCCCGTAGCGGGGGCTACAATGAGCAGTTCTTC.

The chain joins TRBV6-4 to TRBJ1-2; 10 nucleotides agree with TRBD1. CDR3 size: 16 residues. V trimming: 0 bases; J trimming: 5 bases; junction bases outside the gene matches: 6. Germline CDR1 MRHNA, CDR2 SNTAGT. The CDR3 region is CASSDSGTGDRYGYTF. In nucleotides, the CDR3 is TGTGCCAGCAGTGACTCCGGGACAGGGGATCGGTATGGCTACACCTTC.

The sample holds one count of this clone. The genes are TRBV18 and TRBJ1-1, with D unclear. The ends were cut back, 8 bases at V and 5 bases at J, with 15 bases in the middle. CDR1 and CDR2 (germline): KGHSH, LQKENI. The CDR3 loop spans 13 amino acids. The CDR3 loop is CASEPLRETEAFF. The CDR3 nucleotides are TGTGCCAGCGAACCCCTGAGGGAAACTGAAGCTTTCTTT.

Here the CDR3 DNA reads TGTGCCACCAGCAGGCGACATTCTCCGGAGACCCAGTACTTC. Translation gives CATSRRHSPETQYF. V is TRBV15 and J is TRBJ2-5; D gene unclear. Trimming removed 3 bases at V and 5 bases at J, with 13 bases between. The CDR3 runs to 14 residues. CDR1 is LNHNV and CDR2 is YYDKDF in the germline V gene (reference sequence). Using reference TRBV15 and TRBJ2-5 for the parts outside the CDR3, the full variable domain is DAMVIQNPRYQVTQFGKPVTLSCSQTLNHNVMYWYQQKSSQAPKLLFHYYDKDFNNEADTPDNFQSRRPNTSFCFLDIRSPGLGDTAMYLCATSRRHSPETQYFGPGTRLLVL.

In DNA form, the CDR3 reads TGCGCCAGCAGCTTTTCAACGTCACTGAACTATGGCTACACCTTC. Amino acids: CASSFSTSLNYGYTF. This chain uses TRBV5-1 with TRBJ1-2; D remains unclear. CDR1 and CDR2 from the germline V gene are SGHRS and YFSETQ. CDR3 length equals 15 residues. V lost 2 bases and J lost 2, with 13 bases in between. Complete variable domain (other parts from reference TRBV5-1 and TRBJ1-2): KAGVTQTPRYLIKTRGQQVTLSCSPISGHRSVSWYQQTPGQGLQFLFEYFSETQRNKGNFPGRFSGRQFSNSRSEMNVSTLELGDSALYLCASSFSTSLNYGYTFGSGTRLTVV.

This clone was observed a handful of times. CDR3 amino acids: CASSINGRGGYNEQFF. For the CDR3, the DNA is TGTGCCAGTAGTATCAATGGCCGAGGTGGGTACAATGAGCAGTTCTTC. V is TRBV19 and J is TRBJ2-1; no firm D call. In germline, CDR1 is LNHDA, CDR2 SQIVND (reference sequence). Trimming shortened V by 3 bases and J by 4 bases, and 16 bases separated the two germline ends. The CDR3 runs to 16 residues.

V usage is TRBV6-1 and J usage is TRBJ2-2; 7 nucleotides match TRBD2. V dropped 11 bases and J dropped 4; count of bases not matched to a gene: 13. The CDR3 has 15 residues. Germline values: CDR1 MNHNS, CDR2 SASEGT. This CDR3 is CAPQGLWGGTGELFF. CDR3 nucleotide sequence: TGTGCCCCGCAGGGCCTTTGGGGGGGCACCGGGGAGCTGTTTTTT.

V and J are TRBV5-4 and TRBJ1-5; D is perhaps TRBD1 (5 bases). Deletions cut 4 bases from V and 4 bases from J, with 15 bases between. Germline values: CDR1 SGHNT, CDR2 YYREEE (reference sequence). This CDR3 contains 15 residues. The CDR3 sequence is CASSPDPRDNQPQHF. CDR3 nucleotides: TGTGCCAGCAGCCCGGATCCCAGGGATAATCAGCCCCAGCATTTT. Full variable domain (remainder filled in from reference TRBV5-4 and TRBJ1-5): ETGVTQSPTHLIKTRGQQVTLRCSSQSGHNTVSWYQQALGQGPQFIFQYYREEENGRGNFPPRFSGLQFPNYSSELNVNALELDDSALYLCASSPDPRDNQPQHFGDGTRLSIL.

The gene calls are TRBV7-9 and TRBJ1-3; 9 bases align to TRBD1. With 5 bases clipped from V and 8 bases from J, the junction kept 7 bases outside the gene matches. The germline V gene has CDR1 SEHNR and CDR2 FQNEAQ (reference sequence). The length of the CDR3 is 14 residues. The CDR3 DNA follows: TGTGCCAGCAGCACTACAGGGGGCTCGGACACCATATATTTT. This codes for CASSTTGGSDTIYF.

The CDR3 here is CASSSGTRGNNEQFF. The CDR3 DNA follows: TGCGCCAGCAGCTCCGGGACCAGGGGAAACAATGAGCAGTTCTTC. V gene TRBV5-1 combines with J gene TRBJ2-1, with D possibly TRBD1 on 6 matching bases. Looked up from germline, CDR1 is SGHRS and CDR2 is YFSETQ. V gave up 3 bases and J gave up 5 bases, with 15 bases separating them. CDR3 length: 15 residues. Filled out from reference TRBV5-1 and TRBJ2-1, the complete variable domain reads KAGVTQTPRYLIKTRGQQVTLSCSPISGHRSVSWYQQTPGQGLQFLFEYFSETQRNKGNFPGRFSGRQFSNSRSEMNVSTLELGDSALYLCASSSGTRGNNEQFFGPGTRLTVL.

The rearrangement uses TRBV5-4 and TRBJ2-6, with 11 bases fitting TRBD1. V lost 6 bases, J lost 2 bases, and 13 bases stayed unmatched. The CDR3 has 19 residues. Germline V gene sequence: CDR1 SGHNT, CDR2 YYREEE (reference sequence). This CDR3 is CASNPGQGARGTGANVLTF. The DNA of the CDR3 is TGTGCCAGCAACCCCGGACAGGGGGCGCGAGGCACTGGGGCCAACGTCCTGACTTTC.

The J gene is TRBJ2-1, the V gene TRBV7-3; 12 bases agree with TRBD2. The V segment lost 4 bases and the J segment 7 bases; nucleotides outside the gene matches: 5. The CDR3 loop spans 15 amino acids. The V gene's germline CDR1 is SGHTA and CDR2 FQGTGA. In nucleotides, the CDR3 is TGTGCCAGCAGCTACTCTAGCGGGGGGGCTAATGAGCAGTTCTTC. Amino acids: CASSYSSGGANEQFF. The variable domain in full, completed from reference TRBV7-3 and TRBJ2-1, reads GAGVSQTPSNKVTEKGKYVELRCDPISGHTALYWYRQSLGQGPEFLIYFQGTGAADDSGLPNDRFFAVRPEGSVSTLKIQRTERGDSAVYLCASSYSSGGANEQFFGPGTRLTVL.

The chain employs TRBV6-1 and TRBJ2-3; TRBD1 agrees at 7 bases. The CDR3 runs to 15 residues. Germline-derived CDR1 and CDR2 are MNHNS and SASEGT. V lost 6 bases to trimming and J lost 2 bases; unmatched junction nucleotides: 8. The CDR3: CASRVDRVATDTQYF. CDR3 DNA: TGTGCCAGCAGGGTAGACAGGGTGGCCACAGATACGCAGTATTTT.